This paragraph covers one TCR beta chain sequence. These data originate in a study of blood T cell repertoires in COVID-19. At the level of the study: Material from acute and convalescent COVID-19 was sourced from the United States, Italy and Spain.

The table came from immunoSEQ multiplex PCR; TCRdb's copy has only in-frame clones and leaves some out. The sample yields about 300,000 clones, about 87% seen once. Trimming removed 4 bases from V and 4 bases from J, with 9 bases in between. There are 13 residues in the CDR3. Germline values: CDR1 KGHDR, CDR2 SFDVKD. The chain links TRBV24-1 to TRBJ2-5; the D is unclear. The TCR comes from a woman in her twenties or thirties with COVID-19, enrolled during active disease. Sequencing used peripheral blood. The CDR3 DNA reads TGTGCCACCAGTGACCTGGCAGGAGAGACCCAGTACTTC. Amino acids: CATSDLAGETQYF.